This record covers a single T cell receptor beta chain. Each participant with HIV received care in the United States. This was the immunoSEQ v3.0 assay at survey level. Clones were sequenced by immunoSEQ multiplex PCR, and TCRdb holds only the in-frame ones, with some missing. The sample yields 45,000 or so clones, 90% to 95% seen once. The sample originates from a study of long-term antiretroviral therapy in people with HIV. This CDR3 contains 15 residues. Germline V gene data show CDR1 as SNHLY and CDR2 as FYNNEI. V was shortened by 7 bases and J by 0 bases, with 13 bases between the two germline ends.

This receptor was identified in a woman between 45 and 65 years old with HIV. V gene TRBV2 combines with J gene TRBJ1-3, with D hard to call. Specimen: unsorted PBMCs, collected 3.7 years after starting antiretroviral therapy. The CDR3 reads CASNPGMGSGNTIYF. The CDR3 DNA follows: TGTGCCAGCAATCCGGGCATGGGCTCTGGAAACACCATATATTTT.